A single T cell receptor beta chain is shown here with its context. This CDR3 has 14 residues. The germline V gene has CDR1 LGHNA and CDR2 YNFKEQ. V was clipped by 0 bases and J by 2 bases, with 8 bases between them. The repertoire was sequenced with immunoSEQ multiplex PCR; TCRdb's copy has only in-frame clones and lacks some. The sample holds some 70,000 clones; 90% to 95% are singletons and the top ten take roughly 4.7%. These data are taken from a study of technical replicates of blood from a handful of donors. This clonotype originated in a human donor in good health. Some clones in this sample may be carry-over from other donors' samples. The V gene is TRBV4-2, the J gene TRBJ2-7; possible D gene TRBD2, 5 bases. What was sequenced was PBMCs. CDR3 nucleotide sequence: TGTGCCAGCAGCCAAGAGAGGGCTGCCTACGAGCAGTACTTC. Encoded protein: CASSQERAAYEQYF.